Each of the 10 T cell receptor beta chains below was sequenced from the same sample in a study of OX40 agonist ivuxolimab in advanced cancers. Method: immunoSEQ multiplex PCR; TCRdb's copy keeps in-frame clones and lacks some. The sample has tens of thousands of clones; around nine tenths are singletons. Source: CD4+ or CD8+ T cells sorted from blood, taken in a trial of the OX40 agonist ivuxolimab. All receptors come from an adult with an advanced solid tumor such as melanoma, head and neck, liver or kidney cancer.

The chain employs TRBV5-1 and TRBJ1-6; 9 bases map to TRBD1. This CDR3 region has 18 residues. The ends lost 5 bases at V and 10 bases at J; junction bases unmatched: 19. Germline loops: CDR1 SGHRS, CDR2 YFSETQ. The CDR3 DNA is TGCGCCAGCAGAGCGCCGGTGGGCACAGGGGGCGCATTGTCACCCCTCCACTTT. Protein: CASRAPVGTGGALSPLHF.

This chain links TRBV5-1 with TRBJ2-2, with D tentatively TRBD1 (5 bases). Looked up from germline, CDR1 is SGHRS and CDR2 is YFSETQ. The V end was cut by 4 bases, the J end by 1 base, with 17 bases between. The CDR3 contains 17 residues. In DNA, the CDR3 is TGCGCCAGCAGCGAATACAGGAAACTGATGAACACCGGGGAGCTGTTTTTT. Its translation: CASSEYRKLMNTGELFF.

V and J are TRBV28 and TRBJ1-1; a weak D match, TRBD1 (5 bases). The CDR3 covers 14 residues. V shed 9 bases and J shed 5 bases, with 19 bases lying between them. Germline CDR1 is MDHEN and CDR2 is SYDVKM. The CDR3, as DNA: TGTGCCAGTGGGTCCCAGGGAAGAAAAACTGAAGCTTTCTTT. Its translation is CASGSQGRKTEAFF.

J is TRBJ1-1 and V is TRBV19; 9 nucleotides align to TRBD1. The CDR3 runs 16 residues. V was clipped by 3 bases and J by 5 bases; unmatched bases: 10. Per the germline V gene, CDR1 is LNHDA and CDR2 is SQIVND (reference sequence). CDR3 in DNA: TGTGCCAGTAGTATGGGGTTTGACAGGGGGGTGACTGAAGCTTTCTTT. Encoded protein: CASSMGFDRGVTEAFF.

The chain has TRBV5-4 and TRBJ1-2; 7 nucleotides align to TRBD1. From germline, CDR1 is SGHNT and CDR2 YYREEE (reference sequence). The junction had 7 bases not matched to a gene; V was cut back by 5 bases and J by 6 bases. The CDR3 has 13 amino acids. The CDR3 here is CASSRDRENGYTF. DNA of the CDR3: TGTGCCAGCAGTCGCGACAGGGAGAATGGCTACACCTTC. The variable domain in full, completed from reference TRBV5-4 and TRBJ1-2, reads ETGVTQSPTHLIKTRGQQVTLRCSSQSGHNTVSWYQQALGQGPQFIFQYYREEENGRGNFPPRFSGLQFPNYSSELNVNALELDDSALYLCASSRDRENGYTFGSGTRLTVV.

The CDR3 DNA is TGCGCCAGCAGCGAGCACGGGGGCAGCTCCTATAATTCACCCCTCCACTTT. Residues: CASSEHGGSSYNSPLHF. This chain links TRBV5-1 with TRBJ1-6; the D gene is possibly TRBD1 (6 bases). Per germline, CDR1 SGHRS and CDR2 YFSETQ. The CDR3 extends over 17 amino acids. The germline V and J ends were trimmed by 4 bases and 0 bases, with 14 bases remaining between them.

In its sample, this clone was seen once. The genes are TRBV6-5 and TRBJ2-5, with 10 bases aligning to TRBD1. The CDR3 runs to 15 residues. Looked up from germline, CDR1 is MNHEY and CDR2 is SVGAGI. Unmatched junction bases numbered 8, after V lost 5 bases and J lost 5 bases. The CDR3 sequence is CASSHLTGGSETQYF. DNA of the CDR3: TGTGCCAGCAGTCATTTGACAGGGGGCTCGGAGACCCAGTACTTC.

The chain uses TRBV5-6 and TRBJ2-1; TRBD1 aligns across 10 bases. Per germline, CDR1 SGHDT and CDR2 YYEEEE. J was trimmed by 6 bases and V by 2 bases; bases with no gene match: 2. The CDR3 is 14 amino acids. The CDR3 loop is CASSFGTGANEQFF. CDR3 DNA sequence: TGTGCCAGCAGCTTCGGGACAGGGGCCAATGAGCAGTTCTTC.

Comments on this clone: The same CDR3 also results from other DNA sequences found in this sample. The rearrangement joins TRBV19 to TRBJ2-1; 8 bases align to TRBD1. With 3 bases clipped from V and 2 bases from J, the junction kept 3 bases outside the gene matches. There are 15 residues in the CDR3. Germline CDR1 LNHDA, CDR2 SQIVND (reference sequence). DNA of the CDR3: TGTGCCAGTAGTATTGCAGGGGGCCCCTACAATGAGCAGTTCTTC. It encodes CASSIAGGPYNEQFF.

V gene TRBV15 combines with J gene TRBJ1-1, with no clear D. V was trimmed by 1 base and J by 1 base, leaving 10 bases between them. CDR1 is LNHNV, CDR2 YYDKDF, per germline (reference sequence). The CDR3 runs 15 residues. The CDR3 spells CATSRGDLGNTEAFF. CDR3 sequence (DNA): TGTGCCACCAGCAGAGGCGATTTAGGGAACACTGAAGCTTTCTTT.